A selection of T cell receptor beta chains follows, all from one sample in a study of response to subunit inactivated influenza vaccine. TCRdb itself ran the RT-PCR reads through MiXCR, one entry per CDR3 protein. The data contain hundreds of thousands of distinct CDR3 sequences, about 20% of them seen just once; the ten biggest clones take up under 13%. The material was PBMCs from blood, obtained around 22 months after vaccination. Receptors originate from a man aged 50 to 69 who received an inactivated influenza vaccine. The CDR3 runs from the conserved cysteine through the conserved F or W. Each record gives: clone size, D gene, J gene, V gene, CDR3 protein, CDR3 DNA. D genes are given only for firm matches. Expanded clones get a size class; other rows say once, few or many, or leave the size out.

clone size: NA; D gene: TRBD2; J gene: TRBJ2-1; V gene: TRBV10-3; CDR3 protein: CAISGAGTRGPNEQFF; CDR3 DNA: TGTGCCATCAGTGGGGCCGGGACTAGGGGACCTAATGAGCAGTTCTTC
clone size: NA; D gene: NA; J gene: TRBJ1-6; V gene: TRBV11-3; CDR3 protein: CASSFGQPNSPLHF; CDR3 DNA: TGTGCCAGCAGCTTTGGACAGCCTAATTCACCCCTCCACTTT
clone size: few; D gene: NA; J gene: TRBJ2-2; V gene: TRBV3-1; CDR3 protein: CASSHGELFF; CDR3 DNA: TGTGCCAGCAGTCACGGGGAGCTGTTTTTT
clone size: NA; D gene: NA; J gene: TRBJ2-3; V gene: TRBV10-3; CDR3 protein: CAISESRDFTDTQYF; CDR3 DNA: TGTGCCATCAGTGAGTCGCGGGACTTCACAGATACGCAGTATTTT
clone size: many; D gene: TRBD1; J gene: TRBJ1-3; V gene: TRBV29-1; CDR3 protein: CSVGETGRGNTIYF; CDR3 DNA: TGCAGCGTTGGAGAGACAGGGCGAGGAAACACCATATATTTT
clone size: NA; D gene: NA; J gene: TRBJ1-1; V gene: TRBV12-3/TRBV12-4; CDR3 protein: CASTHEGGEAFF; CDR3 DNA: TGTGCCAGCACTCACGAGGGGGGTGAAGCTTTCTTT
clone size: NA; D gene: TRBD1; J gene: TRBJ1-6; V gene: TRBV4-2; CDR3 protein: CASSQEGTGRNSPLHF; CDR3 DNA: TGTGCCAGCAGCCAAGAAGGGACAGGGAGGAATTCACCCCTCCACTTT
clone size: NA; D gene: NA; J gene: TRBJ2-5; V gene: TRBV7-2; CDR3 protein: CASSINGGLMETQYF; CDR3 DNA: TGTGCCAGCAGCATAAACGGGGGTTTAATGGAGACCCAGTACTTC
clone size: many; D gene: NA; J gene: TRBJ1-1; V gene: TRBV12-3/TRBV12-4; CDR3 protein: CASSSRLVAFF; CDR3 DNA: TGTGCCAGCAGTTCTAGGTTGGTCGCTTTCTTT
clone size: NA; D gene: NA; J gene: TRBJ1-5; V gene: TRBV20-1; CDR3 protein: CSARLPSRLDQPQHF; CDR3 DNA: TGCAGTGCTAGACTCCCGTCCCGCTTGGATCAGCCCCAGCATTTT
clone size: NA; D gene: NA; J gene: TRBJ2-2; V gene: TRBV7-2; CDR3 protein: CASSLMGGSNTGELFF; CDR3 DNA: TGTGCCAGCAGTTTAATGGGGGGCTCGAACACCGGGGAGCTGTTTTTT
clone size: few; D gene: TRBD1; J gene: TRBJ1-1; V gene: TRBV6-2/TRBV6-3; CDR3 protein: CASSYRPRVMGQGARSTEAFF; CDR3 DNA: TGTGCCAGCAGTTATCGCCCTCGGGTTATGGGACAGGGGGCGCGGAGCACTGAAGCTTTCTTT
clone size: few; D gene: NA; J gene: TRBJ2-3; V gene: TRBV9; CDR3 protein: CASSPLDVSGTDTQYF; CDR3 DNA: TGTGCCAGCAGCCCACTTGACGTTAGCGGCACAGATACGCAGTATTTT
clone size: NA; D gene: NA; J gene: TRBJ2-1; V gene: TRBV6-2/TRBV6-3; CDR3 protein: CASYDPGPNEQFF; CDR3 DNA: TGTGCCAGTTACGACCCAGGGCCAAATGAGCAGTTCTTC
clone size: NA; D gene: NA; J gene: TRBJ2-2; V gene: TRBV24-1; CDR3 protein: CAPRLVPGHPNTGELFF; CDR3 DNA: TGTGCCCCCCGGCTGGTGCCGGGACACCCGAACACCGGGGAGCTGTTTTTT
clone size: many; D gene: NA; J gene: TRBJ1-3; V gene: TRBV6-5; CDR3 protein: CASSYSMGTGNTIYF; CDR3 DNA: TGTGCCAGCAGTTACTCGATGGGGACTGGAAACACCATATATTTT
clone size: many; D gene: NA; J gene: TRBJ1-2; V gene: TRBV6-6; CDR3 protein: CASRDRPAGYTF; CDR3 DNA: TGTGCCAGCAGGGACAGACCCGCCGGCTACACCTTC
clone size: many; D gene: NA; J gene: TRBJ1-6; V gene: TRBV4-3; CDR3 protein: CASSQDGRTYTISPLHF; CDR3 DNA: TGCGCCAGCAGCCAAGATGGACGGACCTACACCATTTCACCCCTCCACTTT
clone size: few; D gene: NA; J gene: TRBJ2-1; V gene: TRBV24-1; CDR3 protein: CATSEWAHNEQFF; CDR3 DNA: TGTGCCACCAGTGAGTGGGCGCATAATGAGCAGTTCTTC
clone size: few; D gene: NA; J gene: TRBJ2-7; V gene: TRBV5-8; CDR3 protein: CASSFPPYEQYF; CDR3 DNA: TGTGCCAGCAGCTTTCCACCCTACGAGCAGTACTTC
clone size: few; D gene: NA; J gene: TRBJ1-5; V gene: TRBV6-2/TRBV6-3; CDR3 protein: CASSSWTVHQPQHF; CDR3 DNA: TGTGCCAGCAGTTCCTGGACAGTACATCAGCCCCAGCATTTT
clone size: NA; D gene: NA; J gene: TRBJ2-5; V gene: TRBV29-1; CDR3 protein: CSVTTGRQETQYF; CDR3 DNA: TGCAGCGTAACAACAGGGAGGCAAGAGACCCAGTACTTC
clone size: once; D gene: NA; J gene: TRBJ2-7; V gene: TRBV3-1; CDR3 protein: CASSQDFQGAYEQYF; CDR3 DNA: TGTGCCAGCAGCCAAGATTTCCAGGGCGCCTACGAGCAGTACTTC
clone size: many; D gene: NA; J gene: TRBJ1-5; V gene: TRBV23-1; CDR3 protein: CASSLRGSCCGNQPQHF; CDR3 DNA: TGCGCCAGCAGTCTGAGGGGGTCTTGTTGTGGCAATCAGCCCCAGCATTTT
clone size: NA; D gene: TRBD1; J gene: TRBJ1-1; V gene: TRBV12-5; CDR3 protein: CASGKGTGLNTEAFF; CDR3 DNA: TGTGCTAGTGGTAAGGGGACAGGCTTGAACACTGAAGCTTTCTTT
clone size: NA; D gene: NA; J gene: TRBJ1-5; V gene: TRBV11-2; CDR3 protein: CASSLAGSWQPQHF; CDR3 DNA: TGTGCCAGCAGCTTAGCGGGCAGCTGGCAGCCCCAGCATTTT
clone size: NA; D gene: NA; J gene: TRBJ1-4; V gene: TRBV7-9; CDR3 protein: CASSPNEKLFF; CDR3 DNA: TGTGCCAGCAGCCCGAATGAGAAACTGTTTTTT
clone size: NA; D gene: NA; J gene: TRBJ2-7; V gene: TRBV14; CDR3 protein: CASSQETGTVAYEQYF; CDR3 DNA: TGTGCCAGCAGCCAAGAGACGGGGACTGTCGCGTACGAGCAGTACTTC
clone size: few; D gene: NA; J gene: TRBJ2-7; V gene: TRBV11-2; CDR3 protein: CASSWTTTYEQYF; CDR3 DNA: TGTGCCAGCAGCTGGACTACCACCTACGAGCAGTACTTC
clone size: NA; D gene: NA; J gene: TRBJ2-2; V gene: TRBV7-6; CDR3 protein: CASSQTLLNTGELFF; CDR3 DNA: TGTGCCAGCAGCCAGACGTTACTCAACACCGGGGAGCTGTTTTTT
clone size: NA; D gene: NA; J gene: TRBJ2-7; V gene: TRBV28; CDR3 protein: CASRHNRGGWEQYF; CDR3 DNA: TGTGCCAGCAGACACAACAGGGGAGGTTGGGAGCAGTACTTC
clone size: NA; D gene: NA; J gene: TRBJ2-5; V gene: TRBV7-9; CDR3 protein: CASSLITQETQYF; CDR3 DNA: TGTGCCAGCAGCTTAATTACCCAAGAGACCCAGTACTTC
clone size: NA; D gene: TRBD2; J gene: TRBJ2-1; V gene: TRBV4-3; CDR3 protein: CASSQDHILAGGHNEQFF; CDR3 DNA: TGCGCCAGCAGCCAAGACCACATCCTAGCGGGAGGGCACAATGAGCAGTTCTTC
clone size: NA; D gene: NA; J gene: TRBJ2-3; V gene: TRBV20-1; CDR3 protein: CSARMLADRTDTQYF; CDR3 DNA: TGCAGTGCTAGGATGCTAGCCGACCGCACAGATACGCAGTATTTT
clone size: NA; D gene: NA; J gene: TRBJ2-7; V gene: TRBV14; CDR3 protein: CASSQFQGISYEQYF; CDR3 DNA: TGTGCCAGCAGCCAATTCCAGGGTATCTCCTACGAGCAGTACTTC
clone size: many; D gene: TRBD1; J gene: TRBJ1-2; V gene: TRBV5-6; CDR3 protein: CASSPGGAVYGYTF; CDR3 DNA: TGTGCCAGCAGCCCAGGGGGCGCGGTTTATGGCTACACCTTC
clone size: NA; D gene: NA; J gene: TRBJ1-5; V gene: TRBV12-3/TRBV12-4; CDR3 protein: CASSPTREPQHF; CDR3 DNA: TGTGCCAGCAGTCCCACCCGGGAGCCCCAGCATTTT
clone size: few; D gene: NA; J gene: TRBJ2-2; V gene: TRBV4-2; CDR3 protein: CASSQDWLPGPGAGELFF; CDR3 DNA: TGTGCCAGCAGCCAAGATTGGCTTCCGGGACCGGGAGCCGGGGAGCTGTTTTTT
clone size: NA; D gene: NA; J gene: TRBJ1-5; V gene: TRBV7-6; CDR3 protein: CASSSDMGNQPQHF; CDR3 DNA: TGTGCCAGCAGCTCGGACATGGGGAATCAGCCCCAGCATTTT
clone size: NA; D gene: TRBD2; J gene: TRBJ2-1; V gene: TRBV6-2/TRBV6-3; CDR3 protein: CASSYLAGGLSEQFF; CDR3 DNA: TGTGCCAGCAGTTACTTGGCGGGGGGGCTAAGTGAGCAGTTCTTC
clone size: few; D gene: NA; J gene: TRBJ2-6; V gene: TRBV12-3/TRBV12-4; CDR3 protein: CASSLGANVLTF; CDR3 DNA: TGTGCCAGCTCCCTAGGGGCCAACGTCCTGACTTTC
clone size: few; D gene: NA; J gene: TRBJ2-7; V gene: TRBV7-2; CDR3 protein: CASSTSYGEQYF; CDR3 DNA: TGTGCCAGCAGCACCTCTTATGGCGAGCAGTACTTC
clone size: many; D gene: TRBD1; J gene: TRBJ1-5; V gene: TRBV20-1; CDR3 protein: CSARADRGHSSNQPQHF; CDR3 DNA: TGCAGTGCTAGGGCAGACAGGGGGCATTCGAGCAATCAGCCCCAGCATTTT
clone size: few; D gene: NA; J gene: TRBJ1-2; V gene: TRBV6-5; CDR3 protein: CASSYWYSTSNEGYTF; CDR3 DNA: TGTGCCAGCAGTTATTGGTACAGCACGAGTAATGAGGGCTACACCTTC
clone size: few; D gene: NA; J gene: TRBJ2-2; V gene: TRBV12-5; CDR3 protein: CASGSSNTGELFF; CDR3 DNA: TGTGCTAGTGGGAGTTCAAACACCGGGGAGCTGTTTTTT
clone size: few; D gene: NA; J gene: TRBJ1-2; V gene: TRBV20-1; CDR3 protein: CSDRSGYTF; CDR3 DNA: TGCAGTGACCGGAGTGGCTACACCTTC
clone size: few; D gene: NA; J gene: TRBJ2-2; V gene: TRBV7-8; CDR3 protein: CASSPTRSRRELFF; CDR3 DNA: TGTGCCAGCAGCCCTACCCGGTCCCGTCGGGAGCTGTTTTTT
clone size: NA; D gene: NA; J gene: TRBJ1-2; V gene: TRBV20-1; CDR3 protein: CSARNGRGIYGNTF; CDR3 DNA: TGCAGTGCTAGAAACGGCAGGGGAATCTATGGCAACACCTTC
clone size: NA; D gene: TRBD1; J gene: TRBJ2-5; V gene: TRBV5-1; CDR3 protein: CASRRTGLETQYF; CDR3 DNA: TGCGCCAGCAGAAGGACAGGGTTAGAGACCCAGTACTTC
clone size: NA; D gene: NA; J gene: TRBJ1-2; V gene: TRBV25-1; CDR3 protein: CASSESFPAADGYTF; CDR3 DNA: TGTGCCAGCAGTGAATCTTTCCCGGCAGCGGATGGCTACACCTTC
clone size: NA; D gene: NA; J gene: TRBJ2-1; V gene: TRBV12-3/TRBV12-4; CDR3 protein: CASSKWDEQFF; CDR3 DNA: TGTGCCAGCAGTAAGTGGGATGAGCAGTTCTTC
clone size: NA; D gene: NA; J gene: TRBJ2-7; V gene: TRBV24-1; CDR3 protein: CATSDGGGYEQYF; CDR3 DNA: TGTGCCACCAGTGATGGGGGCGGCTACGAGCAGTACTTC
clone size: NA; D gene: NA; J gene: TRBJ2-1; V gene: TRBV7-9; CDR3 protein: CASSTLGGNEQFF; CDR3 DNA: TGTGCCAGCAGCACACTTGGGGGCAATGAGCAGTTCTTC